This T cell receptor (beta chain) was sequenced for a study of blood T cell repertoires in COVID-19. Turning to the study itself: The study drew acute and convalescent COVID-19 samples from the United States, Italy and Spain. T cells, B-cell-depleted T cells, or PBMCs provided the cDNA or gDNA that served as material.

In the authors' methods: Reference gene primer amplification gave estimated nucleated cell counts. Using immunoSEQ multiplex PCR, the repertoire was profiled, and TCRdb retains in-frame clones only, with some absent. V, J and clone size are those of that table, while D and trimming were read from the DNA. The data show roughly 250,000 clones, with approximately 84% seen just once and 3.5% to 4.5% held by the top ten. Germline lookup yields CDR1 LGHNA and CDR2 YNFKEQ. The CDR3 is 15 residues long. The V and J ends lost 4 bases and 2 bases respectively, with 11 bases between them. The chain couples TRBV4-2 to TRBJ1-4, with a weak D call TRBD1 (5 bases). The sequencing sample was made of peripheral blood. The source of this sequence is a man over 45 with acute or convalescent COVID-19. CDR3 sequence: CASSRPDTTNEKLFF. In DNA, the CDR3 is TGTGCCAGCAGCCGACCGGACACCACTAATGAAAAACTGTTTTTT.